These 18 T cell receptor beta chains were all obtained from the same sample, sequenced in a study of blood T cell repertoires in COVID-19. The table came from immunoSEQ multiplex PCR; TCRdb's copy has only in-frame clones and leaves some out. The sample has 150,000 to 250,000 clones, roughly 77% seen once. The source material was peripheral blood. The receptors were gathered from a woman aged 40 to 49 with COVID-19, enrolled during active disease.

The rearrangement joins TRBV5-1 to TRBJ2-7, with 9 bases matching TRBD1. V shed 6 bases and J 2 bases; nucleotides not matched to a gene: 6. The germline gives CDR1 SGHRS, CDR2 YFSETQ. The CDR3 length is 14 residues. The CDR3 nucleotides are TGCGCCAGCACCCCGGGACAGGGCGCCTACGAGCAGTACTTC. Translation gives CASTPGQGAYEQYF.

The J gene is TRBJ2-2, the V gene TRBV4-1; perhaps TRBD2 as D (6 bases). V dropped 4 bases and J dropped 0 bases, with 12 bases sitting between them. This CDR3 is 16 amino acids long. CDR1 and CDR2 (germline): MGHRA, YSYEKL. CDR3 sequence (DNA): TGCGCCAGCAGCCGGCTGGGCGGGACGAACACCGGGGAGCTGTTTTTT. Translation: CASSRLGGTNTGELFF.

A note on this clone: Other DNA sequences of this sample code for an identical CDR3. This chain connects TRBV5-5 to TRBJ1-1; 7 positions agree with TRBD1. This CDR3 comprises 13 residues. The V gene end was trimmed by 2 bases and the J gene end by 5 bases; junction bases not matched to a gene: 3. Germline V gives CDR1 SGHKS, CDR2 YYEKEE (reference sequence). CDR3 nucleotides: TGTGCCAGCAGCTTTCAGGGGGATACTGAAGCTTTCTTT. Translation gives CASSFQGDTEAFF.

CDR3 DNA sequence: TGTGCCAGCAGCTTAGCCCCCTCGTCTGGAAACACCATATATTTT. Its translation: CASSLAPSSGNTIYF. The V call is TRBV11-2, the J call TRBJ1-3; no definite D call. V gave up 1 base and J gave up 1 base, with 8 bases separating them. CDR1 is SGHAT, CDR2 FQNNGV, per germline. The CDR3 loop spans 15 amino acids.

The CDR3 sequence is CASSDGGATSTDTQYF. CDR3 coding DNA: TGTGCCAGCAGCGACGGAGGGGCGACTAGCACAGATACGCAGTATTTT. The chain employs TRBV5-4 and TRBJ2-3, with D possibly TRBD2 on 6 matching bases. Germline loops: CDR1 SGHNT, CDR2 YYREEE (reference sequence). Between the trimmed V and J ends, which lost 4 bases and 0 bases, there was a span of 15 bases. The CDR3 has 16 residues. The variable domain in full, completed from reference TRBV5-4 and TRBJ2-3, reads ETGVTQSPTHLIKTRGQQVTLRCSSQSGHNTVSWYQQALGQGPQFIFQYYREEENGRGNFPPRFSGLQFPNYSSELNVNALELDDSALYLCASSDGGATSTDTQYFGPGTRLTVL.

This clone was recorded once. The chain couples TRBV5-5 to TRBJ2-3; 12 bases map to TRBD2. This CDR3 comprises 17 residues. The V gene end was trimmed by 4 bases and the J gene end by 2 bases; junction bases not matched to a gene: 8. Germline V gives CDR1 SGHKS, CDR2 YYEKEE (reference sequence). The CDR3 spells CASSTGGLAGFTDTQYF. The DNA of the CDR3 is TGTGCCAGCAGCACCGGTGGACTAGCGGGATTCACAGATACGCAGTATTTT.

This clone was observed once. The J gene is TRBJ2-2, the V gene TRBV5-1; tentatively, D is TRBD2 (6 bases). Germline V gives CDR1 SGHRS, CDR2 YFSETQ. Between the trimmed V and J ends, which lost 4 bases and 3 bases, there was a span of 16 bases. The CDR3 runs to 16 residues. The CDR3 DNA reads TGCGCCAGCAGCCGGGAGAGCCGCCCCGACACCGGGGAGCTGTTTTTT. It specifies CASSRESRPDTGELFF. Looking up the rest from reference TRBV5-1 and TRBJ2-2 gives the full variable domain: KAGVTQTPRYLIKTRGQQVTLSCSPISGHRSVSWYQQTPGQGLQFLFEYFSETQRNKGNFPGRFSGRQFSNSRSEMNVSTLELGDSALYLCASSRESRPDTGELFFGEGSRLTVL.

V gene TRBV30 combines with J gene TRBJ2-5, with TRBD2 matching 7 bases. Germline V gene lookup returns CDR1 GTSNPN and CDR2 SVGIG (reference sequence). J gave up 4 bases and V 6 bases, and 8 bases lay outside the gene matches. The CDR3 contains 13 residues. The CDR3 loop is CACLRETRETQYF. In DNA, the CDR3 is TGTGCCTGCTTGCGGGAGACTCGAGAGACCCAGTACTTC.

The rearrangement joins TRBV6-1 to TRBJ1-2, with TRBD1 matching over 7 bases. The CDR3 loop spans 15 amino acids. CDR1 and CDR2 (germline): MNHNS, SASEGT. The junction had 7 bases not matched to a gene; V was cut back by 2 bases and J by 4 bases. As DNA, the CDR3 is TGTGCCAGCAGTGAAATGGCAGGGGGGATCTATGGCTACACCTTC. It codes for CASSEMAGGIYGYTF.

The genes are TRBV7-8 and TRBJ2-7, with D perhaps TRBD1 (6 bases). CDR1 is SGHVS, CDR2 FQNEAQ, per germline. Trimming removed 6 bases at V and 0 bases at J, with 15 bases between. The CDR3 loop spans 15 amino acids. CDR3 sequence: CASSYREISSYEQYF. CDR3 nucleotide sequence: TGTGCCAGCAGTTACAGGGAGATTAGCTCCTACGAGCAGTACTTC.

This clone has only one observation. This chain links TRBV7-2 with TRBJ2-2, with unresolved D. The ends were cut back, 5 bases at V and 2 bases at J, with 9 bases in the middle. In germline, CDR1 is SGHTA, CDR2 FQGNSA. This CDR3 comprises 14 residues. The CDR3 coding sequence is TGTGCCAGCAGCCAAACAGTTAACACCGGGGAGCTGTTTTTT. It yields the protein CASSQTVNTGELFF.

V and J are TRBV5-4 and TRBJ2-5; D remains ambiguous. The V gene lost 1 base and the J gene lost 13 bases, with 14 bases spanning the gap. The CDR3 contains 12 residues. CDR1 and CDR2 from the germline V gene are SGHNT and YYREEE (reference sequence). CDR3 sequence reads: CASSLFDQDLYF. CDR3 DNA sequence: TGTGCCAGCAGCTTGTTTGACCAGGATCTGTACTTC.

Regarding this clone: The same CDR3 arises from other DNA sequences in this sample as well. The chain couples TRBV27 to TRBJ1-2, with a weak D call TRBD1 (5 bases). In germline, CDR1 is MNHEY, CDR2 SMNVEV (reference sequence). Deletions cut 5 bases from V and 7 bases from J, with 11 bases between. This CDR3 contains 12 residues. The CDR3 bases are TGTGCCAGCAGTCTTGGTGGGGCTGGCTACACCTTC. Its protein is CASSLGGAGYTF.

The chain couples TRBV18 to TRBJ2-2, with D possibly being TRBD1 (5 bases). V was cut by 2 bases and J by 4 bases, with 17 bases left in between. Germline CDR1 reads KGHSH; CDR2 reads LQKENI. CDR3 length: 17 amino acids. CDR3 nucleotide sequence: TGTGCCAGCTCACCAAGGGCAGGGCAAGGCTTCACCGGGGAGCTGTTTTTT. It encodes CASSPRAGQGFTGELFF.

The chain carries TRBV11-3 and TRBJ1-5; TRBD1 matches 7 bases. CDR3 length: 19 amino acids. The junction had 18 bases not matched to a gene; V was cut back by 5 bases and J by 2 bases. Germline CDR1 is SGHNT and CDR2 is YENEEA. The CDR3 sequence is CASSPRDRPVFAGNQPQHF. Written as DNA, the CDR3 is TGTGCCAGCAGCCCCCGGGACAGACCCGTTTTTGCGGGCAATCAGCCCCAGCATTTT.

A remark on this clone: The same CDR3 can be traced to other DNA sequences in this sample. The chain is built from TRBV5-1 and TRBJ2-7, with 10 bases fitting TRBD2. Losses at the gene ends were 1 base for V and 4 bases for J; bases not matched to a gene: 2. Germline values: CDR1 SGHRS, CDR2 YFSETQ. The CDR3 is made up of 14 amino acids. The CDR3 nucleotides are TGCGCCAGCAGCTTGTCTAGCGGGAGTTACGAGCAGTACTTC. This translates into CASSLSSGSYEQYF.

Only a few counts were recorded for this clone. This CDR3 reads CASSVLGGQSNQPQHF. The CDR3 DNA sequence: TGTGCCAGCAGTGTACTCGGGGGTCAAAGCAATCAGCCCCAGCATTTT. The chain has TRBV2 and TRBJ1-5; D possibly corresponds to TRBD1 (5 bases). This CDR3 spans 16 amino acids. CDR1 is SNHLY and CDR2 is FYNNEI in the germline V gene. The V end lost 4 bases, the J end lost 1 base, and 14 bases lay between the germline ends.

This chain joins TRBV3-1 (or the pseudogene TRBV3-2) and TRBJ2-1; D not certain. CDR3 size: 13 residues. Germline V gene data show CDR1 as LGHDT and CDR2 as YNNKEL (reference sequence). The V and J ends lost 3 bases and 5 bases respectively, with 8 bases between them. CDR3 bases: TGTGCCAGCAGCCATATTGGGCACAATGAGCAGTTCTTC. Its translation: CASSHIGHNEQFF.